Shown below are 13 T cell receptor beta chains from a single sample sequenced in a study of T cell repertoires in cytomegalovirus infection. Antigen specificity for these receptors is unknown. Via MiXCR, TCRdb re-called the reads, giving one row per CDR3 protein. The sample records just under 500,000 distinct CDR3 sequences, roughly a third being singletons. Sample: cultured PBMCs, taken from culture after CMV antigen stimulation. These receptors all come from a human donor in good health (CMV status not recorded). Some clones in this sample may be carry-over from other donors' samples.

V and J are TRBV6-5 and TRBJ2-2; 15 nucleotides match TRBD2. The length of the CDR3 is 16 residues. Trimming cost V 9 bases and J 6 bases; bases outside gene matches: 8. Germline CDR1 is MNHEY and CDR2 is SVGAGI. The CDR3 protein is CASKGTSGRRAGELFF. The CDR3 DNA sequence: TGTGCCAGTAAAGGGACTAGCGGGAGGAGGGCCGGGGAGCTGTTTTTT.

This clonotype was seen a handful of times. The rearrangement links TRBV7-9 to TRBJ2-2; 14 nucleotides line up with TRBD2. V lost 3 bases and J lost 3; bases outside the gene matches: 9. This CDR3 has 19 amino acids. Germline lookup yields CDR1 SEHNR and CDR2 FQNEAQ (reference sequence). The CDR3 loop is CASSFTGTSGSVDTGELFF. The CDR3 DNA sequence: TGTGCCAGCAGCTTCACCGGGACTAGCGGGAGTGTGGACACCGGGGAGCTGTTTTTT.

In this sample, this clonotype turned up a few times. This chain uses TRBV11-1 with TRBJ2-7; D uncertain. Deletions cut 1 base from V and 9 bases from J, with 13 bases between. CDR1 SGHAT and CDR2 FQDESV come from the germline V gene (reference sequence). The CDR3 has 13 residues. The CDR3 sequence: CASSLEGPGVQYF. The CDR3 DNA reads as TGTGCCAGCAGCTTAGAAGGACCTGGAGTGCAGTACTTC.

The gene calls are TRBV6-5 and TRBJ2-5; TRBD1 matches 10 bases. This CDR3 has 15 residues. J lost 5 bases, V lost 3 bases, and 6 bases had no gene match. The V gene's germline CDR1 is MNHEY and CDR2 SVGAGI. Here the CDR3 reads CASSYSGTGVETQYF. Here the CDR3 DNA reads TGTGCCAGCAGTTATTCGGGGACAGGGGTCGAGACCCAGTACTTC.

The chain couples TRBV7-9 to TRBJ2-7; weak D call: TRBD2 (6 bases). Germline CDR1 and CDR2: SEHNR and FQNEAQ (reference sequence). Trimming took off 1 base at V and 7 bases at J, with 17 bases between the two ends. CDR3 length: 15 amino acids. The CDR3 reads CASSLVGGEMGEQYF. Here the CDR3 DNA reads TGTGCCAGCAGCTTAGTTGGCGGGGAGATGGGGGAGCAGTACTTC.

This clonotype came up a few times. The CDR3 DNA reads TGTGCCACCAGCAGAGATTTCGGGGCCAACGTCCTGACTTTC. Its translation is CATSRDFGANVLTF. V usage is TRBV15 and J usage is TRBJ2-6; no firm D call. The CDR3 covers 14 residues. Germline V gene lookup returns CDR1 LNHNV and CDR2 YYDKDF (reference sequence). V was shortened by 0 bases and J by 4 bases, with 4 bases between the two germline ends.

CDR3 nucleotides: TGTGCCAGTAGCCTGGACCGACATAGCGCCGGGGAGCTGTTTTTT. Protein: CASSLDRHSAGELFF. The V gene is TRBV19, the J gene TRBJ2-2; TRBD2 is a possible D gene (5 bases). This CDR3 has 15 amino acids. Germline V CDR1 and CDR2: LNHDA, SQIVND (reference sequence). Trimming pared 6 bases from V and 6 bases from J, leaving 17 bases between.

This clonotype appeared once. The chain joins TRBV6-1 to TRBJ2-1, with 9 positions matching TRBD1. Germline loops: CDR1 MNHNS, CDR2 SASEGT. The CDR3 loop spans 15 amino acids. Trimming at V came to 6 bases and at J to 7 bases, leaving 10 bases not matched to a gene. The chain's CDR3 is CASRRSGTGKNEQFF. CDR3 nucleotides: TGTGCCAGCAGACGCTCCGGGACAGGGAAAAATGAGCAGTTCTTC.

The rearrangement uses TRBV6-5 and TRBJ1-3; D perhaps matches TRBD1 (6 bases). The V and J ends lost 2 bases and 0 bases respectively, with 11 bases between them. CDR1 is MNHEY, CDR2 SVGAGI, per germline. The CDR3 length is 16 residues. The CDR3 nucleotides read TGTGCCAGCAGTTACCATACAGGGAGCTCTGGAAACACCATATATTTT. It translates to CASSYHTGSSGNTIYF.

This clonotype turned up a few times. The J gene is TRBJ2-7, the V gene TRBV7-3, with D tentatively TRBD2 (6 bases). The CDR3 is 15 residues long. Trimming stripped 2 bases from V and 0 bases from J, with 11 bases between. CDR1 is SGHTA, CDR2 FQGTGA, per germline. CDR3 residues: CASSLFSGDSYEQYF. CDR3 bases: TGTGCCAGCAGCTTATTCTCGGGAGACTCCTACGAGCAGTACTTC.

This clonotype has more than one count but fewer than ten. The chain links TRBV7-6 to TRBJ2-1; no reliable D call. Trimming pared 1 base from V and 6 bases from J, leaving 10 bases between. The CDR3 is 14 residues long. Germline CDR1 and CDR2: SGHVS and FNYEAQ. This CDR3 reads CASSLEGPVNEQFF. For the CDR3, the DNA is TGTGCCAGCAGCTTAGAAGGGCCGGTCAATGAGCAGTTCTTC.

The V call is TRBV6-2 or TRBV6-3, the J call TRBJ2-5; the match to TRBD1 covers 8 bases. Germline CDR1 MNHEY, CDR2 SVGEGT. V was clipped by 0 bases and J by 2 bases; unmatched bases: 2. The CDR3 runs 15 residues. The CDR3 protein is CASSYSDRAQETQYF. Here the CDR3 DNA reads TGTGCCAGCAGTTACTCGGACAGGGCTCAAGAGACCCAGTACTTC.

CDR3 in DNA: TGCGCCAGCAGTGAGTCGAGGCTAGCGCATAGCTCCTACAATGAGCAGTTCTTC. It encodes CASSESRLAHSSYNEQFF. This chain joins TRBV10-1 and TRBJ2-1; D may be TRBD2 (6 bases). V lost 0 bases, J lost 0 bases, and 15 bases lay in between. From germline, CDR1 is WNHNN and CDR2 SYGVQD (reference sequence). The CDR3 is 18 amino acids.